The 8 T cell receptor beta chains below all came from one sample that was sequenced in a study of cytomegalovirus exposure and HLA in healthy donors. With 60 Vbeta and 13 Jbeta primers, the PCR was carried out. Measured with immunoSEQ multiplex PCR; TCRdb has only the in-frame clones, and not every one. The table shows about 190,000 clones, with around four fifths occurring only once. Sequencing used PBMCs. Receptor source: a man aged 35-49 years in good health and CMV-seropositive.

The chain combines TRBV6-5 with TRBJ1-2, with 10 nucleotides matching TRBD1. This CDR3 spans 14 amino acids. Looked up from germline, CDR1 is MNHEY and CDR2 is SVGAGI. J lost 6 bases, V lost 4 bases, and 5 bases had no gene match. This chain's CDR3 is CASSSMTGGDGYTF. CDR3 sequence (DNA): TGTGCCAGCAGTTCTATGACAGGGGGCGATGGCTACACCTTC.

The chain recombines TRBV4-3 with TRBJ1-2; 11 nucleotides agree with TRBD1. The trim removed 3 bases at V and 7 bases at J, leaving 7 bases unmatched. The CDR3 consists of 15 residues. CDR1 is LGHNA and CDR2 is YSLEER in the germline V gene. The CDR3 reads CASSQPGQGVSGYTF. The CDR3 nucleotides are TGCGCCAGCAGCCAGCCGGGACAGGGGGTTAGTGGCTACACCTTC.

This sequence joins TRBV27 and TRBJ1-2; 7 nucleotides agree with TRBD1. CDR1 and CDR2 from the germline V gene are MNHEY and SMNVEV (reference sequence). V lost 4 bases and J lost 3; bases outside the gene matches: 8. The length of the CDR3 is 15 residues. CDR3 loop: CASSSRQGGYYGYTF. As DNA, the CDR3 is TGTGCCAGCAGTTCCAGACAGGGCGGCTACTATGGCTACACCTTC.

The chain carries TRBV6-1 and TRBJ2-1, with 7 bases identical to TRBD1. Germline V gene lookup returns CDR1 MNHNS and CDR2 SASEGT. The CDR3 is 15 residues long. Germline trimming cut 10 bases from V and 1 base from J; bases unmatched to any gene: 10. CDR3 bases: TGTGCCACCTTGAAGGGACAGATATCCTACAATGAGCAGTTCTTC. It translates to CATLKGQISYNEQFF.

The chain combines TRBV30 with TRBJ1-2; D is unclear. The CDR3 is 12 residues long. CDR1 is GTSNPN, CDR2 SVGIG, per germline (reference sequence). V was shortened by 0 bases and J by 8 bases, with 10 bases between the two germline ends. CDR3 nucleotides: TGTGCCTGGAGTGTACGGAGCGGGGGCTACACCTTC. It encodes CAWSVRSGGYTF. Variable domain in full (rest from reference TRBV30 and TRBJ1-2): SQTIHQWPATLVQPVGSPLSLECTVEGTSNPNLYWYRQAAGRGLQLLFYSVGIGQISSEVPQNLSASRPQDRQFILSSKKLLLSDSGFYLCAWSVRSGGYTFGSGTRLTVV.

The CDR3 region is CASSLLGTGEVSGLYGYTF. As DNA, the CDR3 is TGTGCCAGCAGCTTATTAGGGACAGGGGAGGTGAGCGGGCTCTATGGCTACACCTTC. The chain couples TRBV7-2 to TRBJ1-2; 10 bases fit TRBD1. The CDR3 contains 19 residues. Per the germline V gene, CDR1 is SGHTA and CDR2 is FQGNSA. The V gene end was trimmed by 2 bases and the J gene end by 4 bases; junction bases not matched to a gene: 16.

This chain's CDR3 is CASSPYGDTQYF. The CDR3 coding sequence is TGTGCCAGCAGCCCTTACGGAGATACGCAGTATTTT. The V call is TRBV7-2, the J call TRBJ2-3, with D uncertain. Germline V CDR1 and CDR2: SGHTA, FQGNSA. The CDR3 loop spans 12 amino acids. The V end was cut by 5 bases, the J end by 5 bases, with 8 bases between.

This sequence joins TRBV27 and TRBJ2-1, with TRBD2 matching 7 bases. Germline assignment: CDR1 MNHEY and CDR2 SMNVEV (reference sequence). This CDR3 contains 14 residues. The V gene end was trimmed by 3 bases and the J gene end by 6 bases; junction bases not matched to a gene: 5. This CDR3 is CASSFGGRVNEQFF. CDR3 sequence (DNA): TGTGCCAGCAGTTTCGGTGGGAGGGTCAATGAGCAGTTCTTC.